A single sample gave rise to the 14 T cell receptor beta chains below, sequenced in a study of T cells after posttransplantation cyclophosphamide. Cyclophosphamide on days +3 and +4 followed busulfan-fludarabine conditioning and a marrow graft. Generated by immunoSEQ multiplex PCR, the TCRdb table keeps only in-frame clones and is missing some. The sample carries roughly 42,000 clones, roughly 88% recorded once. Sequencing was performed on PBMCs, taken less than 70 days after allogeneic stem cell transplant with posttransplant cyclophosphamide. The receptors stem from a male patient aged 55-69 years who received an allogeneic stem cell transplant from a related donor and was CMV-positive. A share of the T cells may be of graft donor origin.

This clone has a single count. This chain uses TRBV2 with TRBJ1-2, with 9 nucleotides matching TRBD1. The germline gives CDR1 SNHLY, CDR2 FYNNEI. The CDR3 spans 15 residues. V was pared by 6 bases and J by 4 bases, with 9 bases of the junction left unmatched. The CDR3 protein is CASRGQGLTSYGYTF. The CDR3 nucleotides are TGTGCCAGCAGGGGACAGGGTCTTACTAGCTATGGCTACACCTTC.

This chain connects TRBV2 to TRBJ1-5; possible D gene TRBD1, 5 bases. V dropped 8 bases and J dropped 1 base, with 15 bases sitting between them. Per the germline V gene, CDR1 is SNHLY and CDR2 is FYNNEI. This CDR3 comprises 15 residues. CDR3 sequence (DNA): TGTGCCAGCGGCAGGTGGGGCTTCAGCAATCAGCCCCAGCATTTT. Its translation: CASGRWGFSNQPQHF. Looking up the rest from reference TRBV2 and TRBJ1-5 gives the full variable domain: EPEVTQTPSHQVTQMGQEVILRCVPISNHLYFYWYRQILGQKVEFLVSFYNNEISEKSEIFDDQFSVERPDGSNFTLKIRSTKLEDSAMYFCASGRWGFSNQPQHFGDGTRLSIL.

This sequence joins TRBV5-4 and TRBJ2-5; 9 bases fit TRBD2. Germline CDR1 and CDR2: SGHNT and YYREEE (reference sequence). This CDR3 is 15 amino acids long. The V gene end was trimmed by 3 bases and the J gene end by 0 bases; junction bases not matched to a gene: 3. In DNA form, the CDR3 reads TGTGCCAGCAGCTCCCAGCGGGGGGACCAAGAGACCCAGTACTTC. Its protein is CASSSQRGDQETQYF. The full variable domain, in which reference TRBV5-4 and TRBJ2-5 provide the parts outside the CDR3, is ETGVTQSPTHLIKTRGQQVTLRCSSQSGHNTVSWYQQALGQGPQFIFQYYREEENGRGNFPPRFSGLQFPNYSSELNVNALELDDSALYLCASSSQRGDQETQYFGPGTRLLVL.

The CDR3 DNA is TGTGCCAGCAGCCCGGGACAATCAACTAATGAAAAACTGTTTTTT. It encodes CASSPGQSTNEKLFF. This chain joins TRBV6-5 and TRBJ1-4; a possible D gene is TRBD1 (6 bases). Germline assignment: CDR1 MNHEY and CDR2 SVGAGI. V lost 6 bases and J 0 bases, leaving 11 bases between the germline ends. The CDR3 length is 15 residues.

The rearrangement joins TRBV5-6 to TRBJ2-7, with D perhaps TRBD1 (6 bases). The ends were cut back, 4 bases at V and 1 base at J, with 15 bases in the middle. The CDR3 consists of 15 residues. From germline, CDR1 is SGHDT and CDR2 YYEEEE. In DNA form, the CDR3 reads TGTGCCAGCAGCCTAACAGGGAAGCGATCCTACGAGCAGTACGTC. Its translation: CASSLTGKRSYEQYV.

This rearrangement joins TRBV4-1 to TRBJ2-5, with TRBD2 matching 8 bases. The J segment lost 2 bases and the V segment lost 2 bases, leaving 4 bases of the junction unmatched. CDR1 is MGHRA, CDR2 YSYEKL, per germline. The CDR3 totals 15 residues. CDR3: CASSQTSGEQETQYF. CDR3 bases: TGCGCCAGCAGCCAAACTAGCGGAGAACAAGAGACCCAGTACTTC.

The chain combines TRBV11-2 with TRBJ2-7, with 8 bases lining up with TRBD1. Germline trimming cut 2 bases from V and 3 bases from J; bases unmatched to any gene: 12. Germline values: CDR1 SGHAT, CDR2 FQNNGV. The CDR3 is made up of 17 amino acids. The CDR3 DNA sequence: TGTGCCAGCAGCTTACGGACAACCGGGACAGGACTCTACGAGCAGTACTTC. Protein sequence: CASSLRTTGTGLYEQYF. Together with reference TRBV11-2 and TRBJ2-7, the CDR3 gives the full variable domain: EAGVAQSPRYKIIEKRQSVAFWCNPISGHATLYWYQQILGQGPKLLIQFQNNGVVDDSQLPKDRFSAERLKGVDSTLKIQPAKLEDSAVYLCASSLRTTGTGLYEQYFGPGTRLTVT.

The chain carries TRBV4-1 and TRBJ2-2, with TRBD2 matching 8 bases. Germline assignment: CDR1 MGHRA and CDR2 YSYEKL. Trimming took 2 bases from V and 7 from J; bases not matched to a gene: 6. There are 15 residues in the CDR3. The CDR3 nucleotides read TGCGCCAGCAGCCAACGCGGGGGGCCTGTCGGGGAGCTGTTTTTT. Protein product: CASSQRGGPVGELFF.

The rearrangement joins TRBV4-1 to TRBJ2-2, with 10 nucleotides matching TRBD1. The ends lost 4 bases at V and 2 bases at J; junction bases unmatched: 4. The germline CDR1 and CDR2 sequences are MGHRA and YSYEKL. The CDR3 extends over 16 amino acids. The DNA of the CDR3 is TGCGCCAGCAGCCTCGGGGACAGGGGAAACACCGGGGAGCTGTTTTTT. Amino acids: CASSLGDRGNTGELFF.

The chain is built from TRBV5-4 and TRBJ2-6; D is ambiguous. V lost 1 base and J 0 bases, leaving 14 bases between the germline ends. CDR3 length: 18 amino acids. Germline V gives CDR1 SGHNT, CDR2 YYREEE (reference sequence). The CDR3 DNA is TGTGCCAGCAGCTTGACTCTGAACAGCCTCTCTGGGGCCAACGTCCTGACTTTC. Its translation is CASSLTLNSLSGANVLTF.

CDR3 nucleotides: TGTGCCAGCTGCGGGGGGTTAGGAGAGACCCAGTACTTC. Translation: CASCGGLGETQYF. The chain links TRBV28 to TRBJ2-5, with TRBD2 matching 8 bases. The CDR3 consists of 13 residues. The germline gives CDR1 MDHEN, CDR2 SYDVKM. V gave up 8 bases and J gave up 4 bases; unmatched junction bases: 6. The full variable domain, its missing parts supplied by reference TRBV28 and TRBJ2-5, is DVKVTQSSRYLVKRTGEKVFLECVQDMDHENMFWYRQDPGLGLRLIYFSYDVKMKEKGDIPEGYSVSREKKERFSLILESASTNQTSMYLCASCGGLGETQYFGPGTRLLVL.

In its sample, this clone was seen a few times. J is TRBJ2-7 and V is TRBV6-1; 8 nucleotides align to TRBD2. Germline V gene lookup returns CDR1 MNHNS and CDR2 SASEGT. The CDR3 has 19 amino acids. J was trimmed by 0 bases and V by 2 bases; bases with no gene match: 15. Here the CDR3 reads CASSEKTNHGTRGSYEQYV. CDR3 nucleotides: TGTGCCAGCAGTGAAAAGACGAACCATGGGACTAGGGGCTCCTACGAGCAGTACGTC.

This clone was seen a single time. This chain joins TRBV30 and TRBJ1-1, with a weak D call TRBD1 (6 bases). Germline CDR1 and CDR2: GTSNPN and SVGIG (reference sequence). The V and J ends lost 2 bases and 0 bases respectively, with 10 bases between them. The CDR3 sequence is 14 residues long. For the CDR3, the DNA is TGTGCCTGGAGTAAGCCAGGGGTGAACACTGAAGCTTTCTTT. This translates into CAWSKPGVNTEAFF. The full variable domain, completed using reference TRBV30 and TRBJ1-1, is SQTIHQWPATLVQPVGSPLSLECTVEGTSNPNLYWYRQAAGRGLQLLFYSVGIGQISSEVPQNLSASRPQDRQFILSSKKLLLSDSGFYLCAWSKPGVNTEAFFGQGTRLTVV.

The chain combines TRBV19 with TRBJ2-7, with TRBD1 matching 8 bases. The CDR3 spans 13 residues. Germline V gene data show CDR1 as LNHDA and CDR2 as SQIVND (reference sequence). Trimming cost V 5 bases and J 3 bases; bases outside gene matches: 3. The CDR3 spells CASSGDRNYEQYF. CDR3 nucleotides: TGTGCCAGTAGTGGGGACAGGAACTACGAGCAGTACTTC.